This TCR beta chain was retrieved from a study of vaccination effects on CD4 cells after COVID-19. A word on this clone: Its antigen is still unknown.

Repertoires were generated with immunoSEQ multiplex PCR, while TCRdb's copy carries only in-frame clones and drops some. Of roughly 41,000 clones listed, around two thirds are singletons. The CDR3 is made up of 15 amino acids. CDR1 and CDR2 from the germline V gene are MNHEY and SVGEGT. Trimming cost V 5 bases and J 0 bases, with 11 bases left between them. Following 10 days of culture, CD4+ T cells were isolated. BNT162b2 vaccine or mRNA-1273 vaccine was given to participants in two doses. This specimen was CD4+ T cells from PBMCs cultured without peptide, taken after COVID-19 vaccination. The sequence was obtained from a human donor who received a COVID-19 vaccine. V usage is TRBV6-2 or TRBV6-3 and J usage is TRBJ1-3; no reliable D call. The CDR3 spells CASSGGVLSGNTIYF. CDR3 bases: TGTGCCAGCAGTGGCGGGGTTCTCTCTGGAAACACCATATATTTT.